Reported below is one T cell receptor beta chain. These data are taken from a study of brain T cells in children with intractable seizures. Per the germline V gene, CDR1 is WSHSY and CDR2 is SAAADI. There are 15 residues in the CDR3. V was shortened by 0 bases and J by 4 bases, with 11 bases between the two germline ends. Data came from immunoSEQ multiplex PCR; TCRdb stores just in-frame clones and leaves some out. This repertoire shows around 38,000 clones, about 93% found once; its top ten account for 5% to 7.5%. The chain couples TRBV10-2 to TRBJ2-3; D not certain. The origin of this receptor is a girl between 2 and 10 years old with tuberous sclerosis and intractable seizures. This specimen was peripheral blood, taken at surgery. The CDR3 reads CASSESPERSDTQYF. CDR3 DNA: TGCGCCAGCAGTGAGTCACCGGAGCGATCAGATACGCAGTATTTT.